Sequencing of this T cell receptor (beta chain) was carried out in a study of cytomegalovirus exposure and HLA in healthy donors. Whole-study findings and limits: The study found most TCR sequences rare, yet found some public TCRs in many donors.

With 60 Vbeta and 13 Jbeta primers, the PCR was carried out. Original handling: An analysis performed later counted around 86 million unique TCR beta chains (roughly 11 million of them shared). TCRdb's table, derived via immunoSEQ multiplex PCR, lists solely in-frame clones and lacks some. V, J and clone size are taken as reported in that table, and D and trimming were inferred from the DNA itself. Counted here are 150,000 to 200,000 clones, 78% occurring once; the ten biggest clones make up 4.5% to 7.5%. The CDR3 consists of 19 residues. In regard to this clone: Antigen specificity is unknown.

This sequence was found in a woman aged 25 to 39 in good health and CMV-seropositive. The chain combines TRBV1 with TRBJ1-5; the listed D gene, TRBD1, was not tested against the DNA. TRBV1 is a recognized pseudogene. Sample: PBMCs. The DNA for the CDR3 is TGCACCAGCAGCCAAGAAGGGACAGGGGGCGCGACGAGCAATCAGCCCCAGCATTTT. It yields the protein CTSSQEGTGGATSNQPQHF.